These T cell receptor beta chains were read from a single sample in a study of blood T cell repertoires in COVID-19. The table came from immunoSEQ multiplex PCR; TCRdb's copy has only in-frame clones and leaves some out. The table records more than 200,000 clones, 80% to 85% of them present only once. Sequencing was done on a sample of peripheral blood. These TCRs come from a man in his fifties or sixties with acute or convalescent COVID-19. The CDR3 runs from the conserved cysteine through the conserved F or W. Each record gives: CDR3 length, clone size, D gene, V gene, J gene, CDR3 protein, CDR3 DNA. A D gene is named only where the DNA matches it firmly. The size field is filled for only some rows; it gives once, few, many or a size class.

length: 17
size: .
D: TRBD1
V: TRBV4-2
J: TRBJ2-1
CDR3: CASSQDGGTRGLNEQFF
DNA: TGTGCCAGCAGCCAAGATGGCGGGACCAGGGGGCTCAATGAGCAGTTCTTC

length: 15
size: .
D: TRBD2
V: TRBV27
J: TRBJ2-7
CDR3: CASSLTSGRPHEQYF
DNA: TGTGCCAGCAGTTTAACTAGCGGGAGGCCCCACGAGCAGTACTTC

length: 17
size: .
D: TRBD1
V: TRBV5-5
J: TRBJ1-5
CDR3: CASSRWTGGASNQPQHF
DNA: TGTGCCAGCAGCAGGTGGACAGGGGGGGCTAGCAATCAGCCCCAGCATTTT

length: 14
size: .
D: TRBD1
V: TRBV27
J: TRBJ2-7
CDR3: CASSSGTGVFEQYF
DNA: TGTGCCAGCAGTTCCGGGACAGGGGTCTTCGAGCAGTACTTC

length: 16
size: .
D: TRBD2
V: TRBV4-2
J: TRBJ2-7
CDR3: CASSQALAGGPVEQYF
DNA: TGTGCCAGCAGCCAAGCGCTAGCGGGGGGGCCCGTCGAGCAGTACTTC

length: 16
size: once
D: TRBD2
V: TRBV7-8
J: TRBJ2-5
CDR3: CASSLNLAGGQETQYF
DNA: TGTGCCAGCAGCTTAAATCTAGCGGGAGGGCAAGAGACCCAGTACTTC

length: 13
size: .
D: TRBD1
V: TRBV7-9
J: TRBJ2-7
CDR3: CASSVTGAYEQYF
DNA: TGTGCCAGCAGCGTGACAGGGGCGTACGAGCAGTACTTC

length: 14
size: once
D: .
V: TRBV27
J: TRBJ2-1
CDR3: CASSLSHQPGEQFF
DNA: TGTGCCAGCAGTTTATCTCACCAGCCGGGTGAGCAGTTCTTC

length: 15
size: .
D: .
V: TRBV11-2
J: TRBJ1-6
CDR3: CASSSTPGQGSPLHF
DNA: TGTGCCAGCAGCTCGACCCCGGGACAAGGCTCACCCCTCCACTTT

length: 13
size: .
D: .
V: TRBV27
J: TRBJ2-1
CDR3: CASSPGADNEQFF
DNA: TGTGCCAGCAGCCCAGGGGCTGACAATGAGCAGTTCTTC

length: 13
size: .
D: .
V: TRBV29-1
J: TRBJ1-5
CDR3: CSVETVSNQPQHF
DNA: TGCAGCGTGGAGACGGTAAGCAATCAGCCCCAGCATTTT

length: 13
size: .
D: .
V: TRBV27
J: TRBJ1-4
CDR3: CASSLDRFEKLFF
DNA: TGTGCCAGCAGTTTAGACAGATTCGAAAAACTGTTTTTT

length: 14
size: few
D: .
V: TRBV6-6
J: TRBJ1-4
CDR3: CASSYLADNEKLFF
DNA: TGTGCCAGCAGTTACTTGGCCGATAATGAAAAACTGTTTTTT

length: 17
size: .
D: TRBD2
V: TRBV3-1/TRBV3-2
J: TRBJ2-1
CDR3: CASSQTYSGGHRNEQFF
DNA: TGTGCCAGCAGCCAAACATATAGCGGGGGCCACCGCAATGAGCAGTTCTTC

length: 16
size: few
D: .
V: TRBV3-1/TRBV3-2
J: TRBJ1-6
CDR3: CASSQDTRAVGSPLHF
DNA: TGTGCCAGCAGCCAAGATACCAGGGCGGTCGGATCACCCCTCCACTTT

length: 14
size: .
D: TRBD1
V: TRBV7-9
J: TRBJ1-1
CDR3: CASNNDRANTEAFF
DNA: TGTGCCAGCAACAACGACAGGGCAAACACTGAAGCTTTCTTT

length: 14
size: .
D: TRBD1
V: TRBV6-5
J: TRBJ2-7
CDR3: CASRQGRRLYEQYF
DNA: TGTGCCAGCAGACAGGGGCGAAGGCTATACGAGCAGTACTTC

length: 13
size: .
D: .
V: TRBV11-1
J: TRBJ2-7
CDR3: CASSLAGRYEQYF
DNA: TGTGCCAGCAGCTTAGCGGGGAGGTACGAGCAGTACTTC

length: 12
size: .
D: TRBD1
V: TRBV6-6
J: TRBJ2-7
CDR3: CASSGTAYEQYF
DNA: TGTGCCAGCTCCGGGACAGCCTACGAGCAGTACTTC

length: 17
size: .
D: TRBD1
V: TRBV28
J: TRBJ1-1
CDR3: CASSTGTAMVSNTEAFF
DNA: TGTGCCAGCAGTACAGGGACAGCCATGGTTTCGAACACTGAAGCTTTCTTT

length: 19
size: .
D: .
V: TRBV27
J: TRBJ2-3
CDR3: CASRFRGVTTLGDTDTQYF
DNA: TGTGCCAGCAGGTTCAGGGGGGTAACTACCCTTGGAGACACAGATACGCAGTATTTT

length: 16
size: .
D: .
V: TRBV15
J: TRBJ2-5
CDR3: CATSRYRGGLQETQYF
DNA: TGTGCCACCAGCAGATACAGGGGAGGCCTCCAAGAGACCCAGTACTTC

length: 13
size: .
D: TRBD1
V: TRBV19
J: TRBJ1-1
CDR3: CATRRGGERGAFF
DNA: TGTGCCACCCGCCGAGGGGGCGAGAGGGGAGCTTTCTTT

length: 16
size: .
D: TRBD1
V: TRBV15
J: TRBJ1-5
CDR3: CANKGDRNYSNQPQHF
DNA: TGTGCTAACAAGGGGGACAGAAACTATAGCAATCAGCCCCAGCATTTT

length: 14
size: .
D: .
V: TRBV5-4
J: TRBJ1-2
CDR3: CASSSNGGNYGYTF
DNA: TGTGCCAGCAGCAGTAACGGCGGGAACTATGGCTACACCTTC

length: 16
size: .
D: TRBD1
V: TRBV9
J: TRBJ2-7
CDR3: CASSVAPGQGAGEQYF
DNA: TGTGCCAGCAGCGTAGCTCCGGGACAGGGGGCCGGCGAGCAGTACTTC

length: 13
size: .
D: .
V: TRBV6-1
J: TRBJ1-5
CDR3: CASSEGGFQPQHF
DNA: TGTGCCAGCAGTGAAGGAGGGTTTCAGCCCCAGCATTTT

length: 14
size: .
D: TRBD2
V: TRBV30
J: TRBJ2-7
CDR3: CACNLAGGRSEQYF
DNA: TGTGCCTGTAACCTAGCGGGGGGCCGGTCCGAGCAGTACTTC

length: 15
size: .
D: .
V: TRBV2
J: TRBJ1-5
CDR3: CASSAYRALNQPQHF
DNA: TGTGCCAGCAGTGCATACAGGGCGCTAAATCAGCCCCAGCATTTT

length: 14
size: .
D: .
V: TRBV4-2
J: TRBJ2-7
CDR3: CASSRAGLGYEQYF
DNA: TGTGCCAGCAGCCGCGCAGGGTTGGGCTACGAGCAGTACTTC

length: 13
size: .
D: .
V: TRBV15
J: TRBJ2-7
CDR3: CATSRADIYEQYF
DNA: TGTGCCACCAGCAGAGCGGACATCTACGAGCAGTACTTC

length: 12
size: .
D: .
V: TRBV6-2/TRBV6-3
J: TRBJ2-7
CDR3: CASSTRGYEQYF
DNA: TGTGCCAGCAGTACCAGGGGATACGAGCAGTACTTC

length: 14
size: .
D: .
V: TRBV2
J: TRBJ2-2
CDR3: CASSDRVHTGELFF
DNA: TGTGCCAGCAGTGACAGGGTACACACCGGGGAGCTGTTTTTT

length: 14
size: .
D: TRBD2
V: TRBV7-9
J: TRBJ2-5
CDR3: CASSLSGVLETQYF
DNA: TGTGCCAGCAGCTTAAGCGGGGTCCTAGAGACCCAGTACTTC

length: 12
size: .
D: .
V: TRBV6-6
J: TRBJ2-7
CDR3: CASGLAKNEQYF
DNA: TGTGCCAGCGGCTTGGCCAAGAACGAGCAGTACTTC

length: 12
size: once
D: .
V: TRBV27
J: TRBJ1-5
CDR3: CASRLGNQPQHF
DNA: TGTGCCTCCCGACTAGGCAATCAGCCCCAGCATTTT

length: 14
size: .
D: .
V: TRBV6-2/TRBV6-3
J: TRBJ1-1
CDR3: CASSDRRRNTEAFF
DNA: TGTGCCAGCAGTGATCGACGGAGGAACACTGAAGCTTTCTTT

length: 15
size: .
D: .
V: TRBV2
J: TRBJ2-3
CDR3: CASRGLAVSTDTQYF
DNA: TGTGCCAGCAGGGGGTTAGCGGTCAGCACAGATACGCAGTATTTT

length: 15
size: .
D: .
V: TRBV19
J: TRBJ1-2
CDR3: CAATDRSVSNYGYTF
DNA: TGTGCCGCCACGGACAGATCGGTCTCAAACTATGGCTACACCTTC

length: 11
size: .
D: .
V: TRBV6-2/TRBV6-3
J: TRBJ2-5
CDR3: CASSSEETQYF
DNA: TGTGCCAGCAGCTCCGAAGAGACCCAGTACTTC

length: 12
size: .
D: TRBD2
V: TRBV2
J: TRBJ2-4
CDR3: CASSFETSGILF
DNA: TGTGCCAGCAGTTTCGAGACTAGCGGGATCCTCTTC

length: 17
size: .
D: TRBD1
V: TRBV7-9
J: TRBJ1-1
CDR3: CATQGGRGEPMNTEAFF
DNA: TGTGCCACCCAGGGGGGCAGGGGAGAGCCAATGAACACTGAAGCTTTCTTT

length: 13
size: once
D: .
V: TRBV24-1
J: TRBJ1-5
CDR3: CATSGCRACPQHF
DNA: TGTGCCACCAGTGGGTGCAGGGCATGCCCCCAGCATTTT

length: 13
size: .
D: .
V: TRBV4-1
J: TRBJ2-7
CDR3: CASSLHEAYEQYF
DNA: TGCGCCAGCAGTCTCCATGAGGCCTACGAGCAGTACTTC

length: 12
size: .
D: .
V: TRBV18
J: TRBJ2-7
CDR3: CASSPSRGEQYF
DNA: TGTGCCAGCTCACCCTCTCGGGGGGAGCAGTACTTC

length: 14
size: .
D: .
V: TRBV6-5
J: TRBJ2-7
CDR3: CASTRQATTYEQYF
DNA: TGTGCCAGCACCAGGCAGGCTACGACCTACGAGCAGTACTTC

length: 15
size: once
D: .
V: TRBV24-1
J: TRBJ2-3
CDR3: CATSDPTTSSDTQYF
DNA: TGTGCCACCAGTGATCCCACTACCTCATCGGATACGCAGTATTTT

length: 15
size: once
D: TRBD1
V: TRBV7-9
J: TRBJ1-3
CDR3: CASSLVEGAGNTIYF
DNA: TGTGCCAGCAGCTTAGTGGAGGGGGCCGGAAACACCATATATTTT

length: 16
size: .
D: TRBD2
V: TRBV5-4
J: TRBJ2-5
CDR3: CASSSALAGRQETQYF
DNA: TGTGCCAGCAGCTCGGCCCTAGCGGGGAGACAAGAGACCCAGTACTTC

length: 18
size: once
D: TRBD1
V: TRBV19
J: TRBJ2-6
CDR3: CASSGGRGQGPGANVLTF
DNA: TGTGCCAGTAGTGGTGGACGGGGACAGGGCCCTGGGGCCAACGTCCTGACTTTC

length: 13
size: .
D: TRBD1
V: TRBV7-3
J: TRBJ1-1
CDR3: CASSQGQGRGLLF
DNA: TGTGCCAGCAGCCAAGGACAGGGCCGGGGACTTCTCTTT

length: 14
size: .
D: TRBD1
V: TRBV11-2
J: TRBJ2-3
CDR3: CASATFRNRGYPYF
DNA: TGTGCCAGCGCGACGTTCCGGAACAGGGGGTACCCGTATTTT

length: 15
size: .
D: .
V: TRBV18
J: TRBJ2-1
CDR3: CASSLRGGSYNEQFF
DNA: TGTGCCAGCTCACTGAGGGGAGGATCCTACAATGAGCAGTTCTTC

length: 15
size: .
D: .
V: TRBV9
J: TRBJ2-7
CDR3: CASSENSRGIGEQYF
DNA: TGTGCCAGCAGCGAGAATAGTAGGGGAATAGGCGAGCAGTACTTC

length: 13
size: .
D: .
V: TRBV28
J: TRBJ2-7
CDR3: CASKGTIAYEQYF
DNA: TGTGCCAGCAAAGGGACAATCGCCTACGAGCAGTACTTC

length: 14
size: .
D: .
V: TRBV7-9
J: TRBJ2-2
CDR3: CASSLDGRTGELFF
DNA: TGTGCCAGCAGCTTAGATGGGCGAACCGGGGAGCTGTTTTTT

length: 16
size: .
D: TRBD2
V: TRBV9
J: TRBJ2-3
CDR3: CASSGERGVSTDTQYF
DNA: TGTGCCAGCAGCGGCGAGCGGGGGGTGAGCACAGATACGCAGTATTTT

length: 16
size: .
D: TRBD1
V: TRBV9
J: TRBJ2-3
CDR3: CASSPRPRGPADTQYF
DNA: TGTGCCAGCAGCCCGAGGCCCAGGGGGCCGGCAGATACGCAGTATTTT

length: 16
size: .
D: .
V: TRBV5-6
J: TRBJ2-1
CDR3: CASSLPDTLSYNEQFF
DNA: TGTGCCAGCAGCCTGCCTGACACACTCTCCTACAATGAGCAGTTCTTC